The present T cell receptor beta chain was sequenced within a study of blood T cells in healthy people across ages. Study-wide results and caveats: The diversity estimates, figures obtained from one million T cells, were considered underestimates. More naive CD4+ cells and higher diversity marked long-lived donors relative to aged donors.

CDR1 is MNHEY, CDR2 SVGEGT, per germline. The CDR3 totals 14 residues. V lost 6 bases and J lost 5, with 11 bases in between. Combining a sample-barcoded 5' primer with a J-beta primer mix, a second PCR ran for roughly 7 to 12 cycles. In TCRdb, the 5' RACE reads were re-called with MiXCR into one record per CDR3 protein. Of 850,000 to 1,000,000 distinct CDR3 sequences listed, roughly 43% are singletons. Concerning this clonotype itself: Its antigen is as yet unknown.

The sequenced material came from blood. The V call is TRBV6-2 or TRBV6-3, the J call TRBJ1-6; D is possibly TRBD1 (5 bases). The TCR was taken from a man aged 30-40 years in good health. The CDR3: CASRQEPNNSPLHF. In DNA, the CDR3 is TGTGCCAGCAGACAGGAGCCTAATAATTCACCCCTCCACTTT.